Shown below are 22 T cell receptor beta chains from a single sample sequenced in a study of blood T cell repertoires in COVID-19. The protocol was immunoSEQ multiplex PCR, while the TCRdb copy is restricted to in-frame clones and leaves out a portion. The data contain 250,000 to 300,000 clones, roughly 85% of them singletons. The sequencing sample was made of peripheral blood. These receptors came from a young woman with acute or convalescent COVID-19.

In DNA, the CDR3 is TGTGCCAGTTGCGCCGGGGGGCTTTCCTACAATGAGCAGTTCTTC. Translated: CASCAGGLSYNEQFF. The chain is built from TRBV27 and TRBJ2-1; possible D gene TRBD2, 7 bases. V was trimmed by 9 bases and J by 1 base, leaving 16 bases between them. The germline V gene has CDR1 MNHEY and CDR2 SMNVEV (reference sequence). The CDR3 length is 15 residues.

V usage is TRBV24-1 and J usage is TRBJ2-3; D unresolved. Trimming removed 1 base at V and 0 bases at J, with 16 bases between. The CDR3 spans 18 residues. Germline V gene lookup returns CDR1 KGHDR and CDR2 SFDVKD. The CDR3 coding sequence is TGTGCCACCAGTGATTTCTTCCTAGGAGCTTACAGCACAGATACGCAGTATTTT. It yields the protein CATSDFFLGAYSTDTQYF.

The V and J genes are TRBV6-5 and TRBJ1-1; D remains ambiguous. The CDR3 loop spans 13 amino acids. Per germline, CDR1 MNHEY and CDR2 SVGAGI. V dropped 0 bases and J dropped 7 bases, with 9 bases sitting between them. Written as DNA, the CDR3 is TGTGCCAGCAGTTACTCGAGAACGCTTGAAGCTTTCTTT. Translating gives CASSYSRTLEAFF.

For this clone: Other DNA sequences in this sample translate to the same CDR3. CDR3 amino acids: CSARNRGGYTF. For the CDR3, the DNA is TGCAGTGCTAGAAACAGGGGCGGCTACACCTTC. The chain uses TRBV20-1 and TRBJ1-2; 7 positions match TRBD1. Trimming cost V 2 bases and J 8 bases; bases outside gene matches: 2. The CDR3 loop spans 11 amino acids. The germline V gene encodes CDR1 DFQATT and CDR2 SNEGSKA (reference sequence).

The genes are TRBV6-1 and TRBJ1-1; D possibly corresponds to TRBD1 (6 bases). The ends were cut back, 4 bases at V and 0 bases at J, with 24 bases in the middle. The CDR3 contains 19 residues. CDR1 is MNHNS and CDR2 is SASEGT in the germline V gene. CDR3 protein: CASSGLIGRGGLMNTEAFF. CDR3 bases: TGTGCCAGCAGTGGACTCATTGGCAGGGGAGGGTTAATGAACACTGAAGCTTTCTTT.

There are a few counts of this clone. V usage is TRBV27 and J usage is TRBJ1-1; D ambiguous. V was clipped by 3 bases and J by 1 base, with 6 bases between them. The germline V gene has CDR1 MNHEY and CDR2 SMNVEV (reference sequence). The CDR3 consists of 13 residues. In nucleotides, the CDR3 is TGTGCCAGCAGTTTTAAGCCGAACACTGAAGCTTTCTTT. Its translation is CASSFKPNTEAFF.

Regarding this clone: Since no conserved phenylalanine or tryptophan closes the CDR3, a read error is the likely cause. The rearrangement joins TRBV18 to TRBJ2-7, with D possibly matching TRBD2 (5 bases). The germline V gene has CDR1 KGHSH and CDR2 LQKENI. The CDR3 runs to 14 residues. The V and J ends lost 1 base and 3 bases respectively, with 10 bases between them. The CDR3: CASSPRGLNYEQYL. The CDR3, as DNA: TGTGCCAGCTCACCACGAGGGCTGAACTACGAGCAGTACCTC.

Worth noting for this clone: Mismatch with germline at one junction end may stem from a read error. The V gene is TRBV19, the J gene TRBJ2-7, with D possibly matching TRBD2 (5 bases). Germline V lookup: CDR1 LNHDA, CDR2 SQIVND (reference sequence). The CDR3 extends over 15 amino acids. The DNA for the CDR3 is TGTACCAGTAGTATCGGCGCTAGCTTCGATTACGAGCAGTACTTC. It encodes CTSSIGASFDYEQYF. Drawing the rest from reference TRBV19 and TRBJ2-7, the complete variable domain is DGGITQSPKYLFRKEGQNVTLSCEQNLNHDAMYWYRQDPGQGLRLIYYSQIVNDFQKGDIAEGYSVSREKKESFPLTVTSAQKNPTAFYLCTSSIGASFDYEQYFGPGTRLTVT.

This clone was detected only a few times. The CDR3 protein is CASSRTGNTGELFF. For the CDR3, the DNA is TGTGCCAGTAGTAGGACTGGGAACACCGGGGAGCTGTTTTTT. The V call is TRBV19, the J call TRBJ2-2; D is perhaps TRBD2 (5 bases). The CDR3 covers 14 residues. Between the trimmed V and J ends, which lost 4 bases and 1 base, there was a span of 7 bases. CDR1 is LNHDA, CDR2 SQIVND, per germline (reference sequence).

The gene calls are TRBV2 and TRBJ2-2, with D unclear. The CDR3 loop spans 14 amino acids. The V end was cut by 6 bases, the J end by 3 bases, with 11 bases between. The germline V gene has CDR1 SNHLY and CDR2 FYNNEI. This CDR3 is CASSPTQYTGELFF. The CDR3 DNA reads TGTGCCAGCAGCCCGACACAATACACCGGGGAGCTGTTTTTT.

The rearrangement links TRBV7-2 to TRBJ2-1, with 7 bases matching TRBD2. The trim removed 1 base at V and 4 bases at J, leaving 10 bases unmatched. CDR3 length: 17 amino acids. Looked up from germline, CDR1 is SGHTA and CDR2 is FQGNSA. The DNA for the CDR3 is TGTGCCAGCAGCTTAGTGCTTCTAGGGACTAATTACAATGAGCAGTTCTTC. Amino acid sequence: CASSLVLLGTNYNEQFF.

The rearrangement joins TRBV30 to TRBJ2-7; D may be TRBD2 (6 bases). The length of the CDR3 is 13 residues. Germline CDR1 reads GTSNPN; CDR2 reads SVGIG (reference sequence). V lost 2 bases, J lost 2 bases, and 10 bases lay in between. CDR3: CAWSWSSAYEQYF. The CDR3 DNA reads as TGTGCCTGGAGTTGGTCTAGCGCCTACGAGCAGTACTTC.

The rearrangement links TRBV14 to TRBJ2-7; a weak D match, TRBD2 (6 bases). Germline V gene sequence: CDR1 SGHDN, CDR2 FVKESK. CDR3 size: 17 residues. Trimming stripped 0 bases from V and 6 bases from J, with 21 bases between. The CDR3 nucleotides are TGTGCCAGCAGCCAAGATCGGGGGACCGGACCACTTGGCGAGCAGTACTTC. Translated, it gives CASSQDRGTGPLGEQYF.

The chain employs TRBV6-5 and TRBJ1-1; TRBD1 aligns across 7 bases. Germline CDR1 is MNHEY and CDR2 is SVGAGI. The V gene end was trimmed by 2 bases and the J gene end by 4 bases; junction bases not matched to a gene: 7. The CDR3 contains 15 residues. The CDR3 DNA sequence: TGTGCCAGCAGTTACCGGACAGGTCGGGCCACTGAAGCTTTCTTT. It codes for CASSYRTGRATEAFF.

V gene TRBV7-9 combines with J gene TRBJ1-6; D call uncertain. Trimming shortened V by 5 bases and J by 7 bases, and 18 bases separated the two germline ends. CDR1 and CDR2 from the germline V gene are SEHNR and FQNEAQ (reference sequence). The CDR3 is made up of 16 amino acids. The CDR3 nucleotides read TGTGCCAGCAGCGCGCAGTCAGTTGCGGGGAATTCACCCCTCCACTTT. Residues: CASSAQSVAGNSPLHF.

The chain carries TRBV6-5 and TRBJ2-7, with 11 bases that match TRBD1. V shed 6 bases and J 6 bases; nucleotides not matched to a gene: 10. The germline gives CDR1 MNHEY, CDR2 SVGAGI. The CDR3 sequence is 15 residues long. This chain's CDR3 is CASRRGTGGPSEQYF. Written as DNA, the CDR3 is TGTGCCAGCAGACGCGGGACAGGGGGTCCTTCCGAGCAGTACTTC.

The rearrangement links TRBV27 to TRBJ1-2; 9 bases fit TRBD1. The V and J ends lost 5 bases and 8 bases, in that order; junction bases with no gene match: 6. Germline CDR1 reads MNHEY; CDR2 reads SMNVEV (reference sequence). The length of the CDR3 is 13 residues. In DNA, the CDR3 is TGTGCCAGCAGTCTATGGACAGGGGACGGCTACACCTTC. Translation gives CASSLWTGDGYTF.

The CDR3 bases are TGTGCCAGCAGCAAAGCGCAACTACGACCAAATAACGGCCAAGAGACCCAGTACTTC. Its translation is CASSKAQLRPNNGQETQYF. The V call is TRBV21-1, the J call TRBJ2-5; whether TRBD2, the table's D call, matches the DNA was not checked. TRBV21-1 is a listed pseudogene. This CDR3 region has 19 residues.

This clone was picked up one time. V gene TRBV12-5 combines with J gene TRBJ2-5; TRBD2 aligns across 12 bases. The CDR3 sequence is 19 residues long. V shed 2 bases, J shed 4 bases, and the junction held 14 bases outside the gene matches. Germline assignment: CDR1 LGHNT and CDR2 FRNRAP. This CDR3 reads CASGLLGLAGGPAAETQYF. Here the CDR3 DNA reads TGTGCTAGTGGTTTGTTGGGGCTAGCGGGAGGGCCGGCGGCAGAGACCCAGTACTTC. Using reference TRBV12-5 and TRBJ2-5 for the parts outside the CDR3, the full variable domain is DARVTQTPRHKVTEMGQEVTMRCQPILGHNTVFWYRQTMMQGLELLAYFRNRAPLDDSGMPKDRFSAEMPDATLATLKIQPSEPRDSAVYFCASGLLGLAGGPAAETQYFGPGTRLLVL.

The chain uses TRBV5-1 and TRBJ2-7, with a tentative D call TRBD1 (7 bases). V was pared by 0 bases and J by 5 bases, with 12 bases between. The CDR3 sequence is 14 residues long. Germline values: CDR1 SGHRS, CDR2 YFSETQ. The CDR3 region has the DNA TGCGCCAGCAGCTTGGCGGAGGGGGCAGACGAGCAGTACTTC. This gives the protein CASSLAEGADEQYF.

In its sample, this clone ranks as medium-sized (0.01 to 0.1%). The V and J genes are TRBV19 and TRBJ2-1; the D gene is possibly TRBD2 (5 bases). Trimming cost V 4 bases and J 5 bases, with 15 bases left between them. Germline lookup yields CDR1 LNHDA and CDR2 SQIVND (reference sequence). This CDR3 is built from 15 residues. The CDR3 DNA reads TGTGCCAGTAGTACCTGGGTGGAGCGGCACAATGAGCAGTTCTTC. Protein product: CASSTWVERHNEQFF.

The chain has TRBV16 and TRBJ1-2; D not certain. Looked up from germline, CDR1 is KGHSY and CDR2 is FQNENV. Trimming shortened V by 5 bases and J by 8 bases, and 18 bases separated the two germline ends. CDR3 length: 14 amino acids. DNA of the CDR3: TGTGCCAGCAGCAAGTTTAAGGGAAGCGGCGGCTACACCTTC. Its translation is CASSKFKGSGGYTF. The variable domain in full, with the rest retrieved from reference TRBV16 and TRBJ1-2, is GEEVAQTPKHLVRGEGQKAKLYCAPIKGHSYVFWYQQVLKNEFKFLISFQNENVFDETGMPKERFSAKCLPNSPCSLEIQATKLEDSAVYFCASSKFKGSGGYTFGSGTRLTVV.